The clone carrying this T cell receptor beta chain was observed a few times. Its antigen is undetermined. In terms of origin and age, donors were healthy Caucasian individuals from Russia aged about 6 to 90. The data derive from a study of blood T cells in healthy people across ages. Looking at the study overall: Template-switching capture recovered about one barcoded beta molecule per two T cells. Whole-study findings and limits: The study could not conclusively compare naive and antigen-experienced cells, given its unsorted PBMCs.

From germline, CDR1 is SGDLS and CDR2 YYNGEE. V lost 0 bases, J lost 10 bases, and 19 bases lay in between. The CDR3 consists of 15 residues. A second PCR of about 7 to 11 cycles used a sample-barcoded 5' primer and a J-beta primer mix. TCRdb passed the 5' RACE reads through MiXCR, listing each CDR3 protein once. In the table there are about 380,000 distinct CDR3 sequences, 45% to 60% of which are singletons. Sequenced input: blood. This chain joins TRBV9 and TRBJ1-2; possible D gene TRBD1, 5 bases. The clonotype comes from a man aged 55 to 70 in good health. The CDR3 nucleotides are TGTGCCAGCAGCGTAGGAGGGGTGGACCAAGTGTCCTACACCTTC. Its translation is CASSVGGVDQVSYTF.